Following are 20 T cell receptor beta chains from one sample sequenced in a study of Ad26.COV2.S vaccination and SARS-CoV-2 variants. Using immunoSEQ multiplex PCR, the repertoire was profiled, and TCRdb retains in-frame clones only, with some absent. The sample contains a few hundred thousand clones, 88% of which appear only once. The treatment was: about 20 received Ad26.COV2.S at low or high dose, single or two shots; about 5 received placebo; per-sample allocation not given. Day 63 following the first vaccine or placebo injection was when the samples were taken. This specimen consisted of peripheral blood, obtained in a trial of Ad26.COV2.S vaccine versus placebo. Every receptor here comes from a person between 18 and 59 years old who received the Ad26.COV2.S COVID-19 vaccine or a placebo.

The chain uses TRBV21-1 and TRBJ2-7; the table's D call TRBD2 went unverified against the DNA. TRBV21-1 has pseudogene status. CDR3 length: 13 residues. CDR3 DNA sequence: TGTGCCAGCGCCCCGGGATCATCCTACGAGCAGTACTTC. This sequence encodes CASAPGSSYEQYF.

The count of this clone is one. The CDR3 bases are TGTGCCAGCAGCTTAGAGAGAGAGACCCAGTACTTC. Its translation is CASSLERETQYF. The genes are TRBV7-9 and TRBJ2-5; D call uncertain. Trimming removed 1 base at V and 4 bases at J, with 4 bases between. This CDR3 is built from 12 residues. Germline V gene lookup returns CDR1 SEHNR and CDR2 FQNEAQ (reference sequence).

The V and J genes are TRBV5-6 and TRBJ2-7; the D gene is possibly TRBD1 (5 bases). Germline values: CDR1 SGHDT, CDR2 YYEEEE. The CDR3 runs 15 residues. V gave up 4 bases and J gave up 3 bases, with 17 bases separating them. CDR3 sequence: CASSPGASTFYEQYF. In DNA form, the CDR3 reads TGTGCCAGCAGCCCTGGGGCCTCGACCTTCTACGAGCAGTACTTC.

V gene TRBV12-3 or TRBV12-4 combines with J gene TRBJ1-3, with D uncertain. The CDR3 totals 13 residues. Trimming shortened V by 8 bases and J by 4 bases, and 12 bases separated the two germline ends. In DNA form, the CDR3 reads TGTGCCAGCGGGTTTAAGAGAGGAAACACCATATATTTT. Its protein is CASGFKRGNTIYF.

The chain recombines TRBV9 with TRBJ2-5; TRBD2 agrees at 7 bases. Germline V gene lookup returns CDR1 SGDLS and CDR2 YYNGEE. The J segment lost 4 bases and the V segment lost 4 bases, leaving 4 bases of the junction unmatched. The CDR3 contains 13 residues. The CDR3 reads CASSSGTPETQYF. CDR3 coding DNA: TGTGCCAGCAGCAGCGGGACCCCAGAGACCCAGTACTTC.

The sample holds a few counts of this clone. The chain joins TRBV5-1 to TRBJ2-2; TRBD1 matches at 9 bases. CDR1 and CDR2 (germline): SGHRS, YFSETQ. Trimming took 4 bases from V and 4 from J; bases not matched to a gene: 2. The CDR3 is made up of 14 amino acids. The CDR3 sequence is CASSPTGGTGELFF. The CDR3 nucleotides are TGCGCCAGCAGCCCGACAGGGGGCACCGGGGAGCTGTTTTTT.

The chain employs TRBV6-5 and TRBJ2-7, with TRBD2 matching over 11 bases. Germline lookup yields CDR1 MNHEY and CDR2 SVGAGI. The CDR3 length is 15 residues. J was trimmed by 3 bases and V by 6 bases; bases with no gene match: 7. The CDR3 DNA reads TGTGCCAGCAGATTCCTAGCGGGGGGCCACTACGAGCAGTACTTC. Protein: CASRFLAGGHYEQYF.

The V gene is TRBV5-1, the J gene TRBJ2-5, with unresolved D. The CDR3 covers 16 residues. The germline V and J ends were trimmed by 0 bases and 5 bases, with 17 bases remaining between them. CDR1 is SGHRS, CDR2 YFSETQ, per germline. CDR3 in amino acids: CASSLGVAQSPETQYF. The CDR3 region has the DNA TGCGCCAGCAGCTTGGGGGTAGCCCAGAGCCCCGAGACCCAGTACTTC.

The V call is TRBV23-1, the J call TRBJ2-7; TRBD1 is a possible D gene (5 bases). TRBV23-1 is flagged as an ORF with uncertain function. The CDR3 contains 15 residues. V lost 4 bases, J lost 2 bases, and 15 bases lay in between. The CDR3 sequence is CASSRTLLITYEQYF. DNA of the CDR3: TGCGCCAGCAGTCGGACACTCCTAATAACCTACGAGCAGTACTTC.

CDR3 amino acids: CASSLGLAGGQHTQYF. In DNA form, the CDR3 reads TGTGCCAGCAGCTTAGGACTAGCGGGGGGGCAACATACGCAGTATTTT. The chain combines TRBV7-3 with TRBJ2-3; 15 nucleotides agree with TRBD2. The J segment lost 7 bases and the V segment lost 2 bases, leaving 4 bases of the junction unmatched. Germline CDR1 SGHTA, CDR2 FQGTGA. This CDR3 is built from 16 residues.

This clone was detected a few times. The genes are TRBV4-3 and TRBJ1-6; 9 bases agree with TRBD1. The junction had 2 bases not matched to a gene; V was cut back by 0 bases and J by 5 bases. Germline loops: CDR1 LGHNA, CDR2 YSLEER. The CDR3 extends over 16 amino acids. In DNA form, the CDR3 reads TGCGCCAGCAGCCAAGAACAGGGGGCACATAATTCACCCCTCCACTTT. Protein product: CASSQEQGAHNSPLHF.

The chain combines TRBV2 with TRBJ1-1; D ambiguous. With 2 bases removed from V and 11 bases from J, the gap between germline ends came to 9 bases. CDR1 and CDR2 from the germline V gene are SNHLY and FYNNEI. CDR3 length: 11 residues. CDR3 nucleotides: TGTGCCAGCAGTGAAAGGCGGGAGGCTTTCTTT. Translating gives CASSERREAFF. The whole variable domain, remainder taken from reference TRBV2 and TRBJ1-1, is EPEVTQTPSHQVTQMGQEVILRCVPISNHLYFYWYRQILGQKVEFLVSFYNNEISEKSEIFDDQFSVERPDGSNFTLKIRSTKLEDSAMYFCASSERREAFFGQGTRLTVV.

The J gene is TRBJ1-4, the V gene TRBV5-6, with D uncertain. V gave up 0 bases and J gave up 7 bases, with 7 bases separating them. There are 13 residues in the CDR3. CDR1 and CDR2 (germline): SGHDT, YYEEEE. Here the CDR3 reads CASSLAPPEKLFF. Here the CDR3 DNA reads TGTGCCAGCAGCTTGGCCCCCCCTGAAAAACTGTTTTTT. The full variable domain, rest sourced from reference TRBV5-6 and TRBJ1-4, is DAGVTQSPTHLIKTRGQQVTLRCSPKSGHDTVSWYQQALGQGPQFIFQYYEEEERQRGNFPDRFSGHQFPNYSSELNVNALLLGDSALYLCASSLAPPEKLFFGSGTQLSVL.

The genes are TRBV7-2 and TRBJ2-7, with D uncertain. CDR1 and CDR2 from the germline V gene are SGHTA and FQGNSA. V lost 6 bases and J 6 bases, leaving 18 bases between the germline ends. The CDR3 loop spans 14 amino acids. In DNA form, the CDR3 reads TGTGCCAGCAGTCTAATCCCACCTCCTGGCGAGCAGTACTTC. It yields the protein CASSLIPPPGEQYF. Looking up the rest from reference TRBV7-2 and TRBJ2-7 gives the full variable domain: GAGVSQSPSNKVTEKGKDVELRCDPISGHTALYWYRQSLGQGLEFLIYFQGNSAPDKSGLPSDRFSAERTGGSVSTLTIQRTQQEDSAVYLCASSLIPPPGEQYFGPGTRLTVT.

V usage is TRBV3-1 (or the pseudogene TRBV3-2) and J usage is TRBJ2-5, with D perhaps matching TRBD1 (5 bases). This CDR3 is 14 amino acids long. Germline CDR1 reads LGHDT; CDR2 reads YNNKEL (reference sequence). Trimming removed 0 bases from V and 5 bases from J, with 10 bases in between. DNA of the CDR3: TGTGCCAGCAGCCAAGAAGGGGCTATGGAGACCCAGTACTTC. This translates into CASSQEGAMETQYF.

This clone is a singleton in its sample. The chain combines TRBV6-4 with TRBJ2-5; D could derive from TRBD1 or TRBD2 (5 bases each). The CDR3 is 15 amino acids. Trimming cost V 6 bases and J 4 bases, with 18 bases left between them. Germline CDR1 reads MRHNA; CDR2 reads SNTAGT. This chain's CDR3 is CASRRDGLALETQYF. Written as DNA, the CDR3 is TGTGCCAGCAGAAGGGACGGCCTAGCCTTAGAGACCCAGTACTTC.

The CDR3 DNA reads TGTGCCAGTACCGACACCGGGGAGCTGTTTTTT. This translates into CASTDTGELFF. This rearrangement joins TRBV19 to TRBJ2-2; unclear D gene. The CDR3 totals 11 residues. V dropped 7 bases and J dropped 3 bases, with 3 bases sitting between them. The germline gives CDR1 LNHDA, CDR2 SQIVND (reference sequence).

This chain joins TRBV24-1 and TRBJ2-2; tentatively, D is TRBD1 or TRBD2 (6 bases each). There are 17 residues in the CDR3. Germline V lookup: CDR1 KGHDR, CDR2 SFDVKD. V was cut by 4 bases and J by 4 bases, with 18 bases left in between. CDR3 region: CATSDSQGRRGTGELFF. DNA of the CDR3: TGTGCCACCAGTGACTCTCAGGGGAGGCGGGGCACCGGGGAGCTGTTTTTT.

The CDR3 DNA is TGCGCCAGCAGCCAAATTACAGGGGGGAACACTGAAGCTTTCTTT. The encoded protein is CASSQITGGNTEAFF. V and J are TRBV4-1 and TRBJ1-1; 8 bases are shared with TRBD1. Germline V gene data show CDR1 as MGHRA and CDR2 as YSYEKL. This CDR3 is 15 amino acids long. V lost 2 bases, J lost 1 base, and 3 bases stayed unmatched.

The CDR3 is CASSALDRDTGELFF. Here the CDR3 DNA reads TGTGCCAGCAGCGCCCTGGACAGGGACACCGGGGAGCTGTTTTTT. The rearrangement uses TRBV2 and TRBJ2-2, with 8 bases fitting TRBD1. V shed 6 bases and J 3 bases; nucleotides not matched to a gene: 6. There are 15 residues in the CDR3. In germline, CDR1 is SNHLY, CDR2 FYNNEI.